This TCR beta chain comes out of a study of blood T cell repertoires in COVID-19. Turning to the study itself: Collection of acute and convalescent COVID-19 samples took place in the United States, Italy and Spain. PBMCs, B-cell-depleted T cells, or T cells provided the cDNA or gDNA that made up the material.

Germline assignment: CDR1 MGHRA and CDR2 YSYEKL. J gave up 5 bases and V 4 bases, and 10 bases lay outside the gene matches. This CDR3 is built from 16 residues. Authors' processing steps: Amplifying reference gene primers gave estimates of nucleated cell counts. TCRdb's table, derived via immunoSEQ multiplex PCR, lists solely in-frame clones and lacks some. Clone size and V and J calls were adopted from that table, with D and trimming inferred from the DNA. The sample has about 140,000 clones; roughly 88% are singletons. Sequencing used peripheral blood. The sequence came from a man in his 60s with active or convalescent COVID-19. The genes are TRBV4-1 and TRBJ2-3, with 9 positions matching TRBD1. The CDR3 region has the DNA TGCGCCAGCAGCCTATACGGGACAGGGAGTGGAGATACGCAGTATTTT. Its protein is CASSLYGTGSGDTQYF.